Each of the 21 T cell receptor beta chains below was sequenced from the same sample in a study of shared clonotypes between healthy human individuals. Sequencing was performed with immunoSEQ multiplex PCR; in TCRdb, only in-frame clones are kept and a portion is missing. The sample yields about 680,000 clones, roughly 70% seen once. Sample: memory CD4+ T cells sorted from blood. Subset in this sample: CD45RA-negative fraction. These receptors were taken from a woman in her 30s in good health.

The DNA for the CDR3 is TGTGCCAGTTTAGCGGTGGGGAACATGAACACTGAAGCTTTCTTT. Translation gives CASLAVGNMNTEAFF. V usage is TRBV18 and J usage is TRBJ1-1; no clear D. The length of the CDR3 is 15 residues. In germline, CDR1 is KGHSH, CDR2 LQKENI. V was shortened by 9 bases and J by 0 bases, with 17 bases between the two germline ends.

Worth noting for this clone: Germline is not matched at one junction end, which may reflect a read error. The chain links TRBV9 to TRBJ1-1; TRBD1 matches 7 bases. The CDR3 runs to 10 residues. Germline V gives CDR1 SGDLS, CDR2 YYNGEE. CDR3 residues: CASSGQGETF. The CDR3 region has the DNA TGTGCCAGCAGCGGCCAGGGGGAAACTTTT. The variable domain in full, completed from reference TRBV9 and TRBJ1-1, reads DSGVTQTPKHLITATGQRVTLRCSPRSGDLSVYWYQQSLDQGLQFLIQYYNGEERAKGNILERFSAQQFPDLHSELNLSSLELGDSALYFCASSGQGETFGQGTRLTVV.

The V gene is TRBV15, the J gene TRBJ1-2, with 7 bases identical to TRBD1. J gave up 6 bases and V 0 bases, and 10 bases lay outside the gene matches. There are 16 residues in the CDR3. Germline V gives CDR1 LNHNV, CDR2 YYDKDF (reference sequence). The CDR3 sequence is CATSREPTGVPHGYTF. The CDR3 region has the DNA TGTGCCACCAGCAGAGAGCCCACAGGGGTCCCCCATGGCTACACCTTC. Combining the CDR3 with reference TRBV15 and TRBJ1-2 gives the whole variable domain DAMVIQNPRYQVTQFGKPVTLSCSQTLNHNVMYWYQQKSSQAPKLLFHYYDKDFNNEADTPDNFQSRRPNTSFCFLDIRSPGLGDTAMYLCATSREPTGVPHGYTFGSGTRLTVV.

This clone has more than one count but fewer than ten. The CDR3 DNA is TGTGCCAGCACCATCGTAGGGGGGGACGGGTTGAGCACTGAAGCTTTCTTT. Residues: CASTIVGGDGLSTEAFF. The gene calls are TRBV4-2 and TRBJ1-1; TRBD1 might be the D (6 bases). Trimming pared 7 bases from V and 4 bases from J, leaving 25 bases between. Germline-derived CDR1 and CDR2 are LGHNA and YNFKEQ. CDR3 length equals 17 residues.

The chain has TRBV28 and TRBJ1-5; D remains ambiguous. The CDR3 has 12 amino acids. V lost 4 bases, J lost 14 bases, and 15 bases lay in between. CDR1 is MDHEN and CDR2 is SYDVKM in the germline V gene. CDR3 protein: CASSSDIGKEHF. In DNA, the CDR3 is TGTGCCAGCAGTTCCGATATTGGAAAAGAGCATTTT. Using reference TRBV28 and TRBJ1-5 for the parts outside the CDR3, the full variable domain is DVKVTQSSRYLVKRTGEKVFLECVQDMDHENMFWYRQDPGLGLRLIYFSYDVKMKEKGDIPEGYSVSREKKERFSLILESASTNQTSMYLCASSSDIGKEHFGDGTRLSIL.

The rearrangement links TRBV19 to TRBJ1-2; D is unclear. The CDR3 spans 14 residues. Looked up from germline, CDR1 is LNHDA and CDR2 is SQIVND (reference sequence). V was trimmed by 10 bases and J by 2 bases, leaving 17 bases between them. The chain's CDR3 is CATYSRRENYGYTF. In DNA, the CDR3 is TGTGCCACCTACTCACGTCGGGAGAACTATGGCTACACCTTC.

CDR3 nucleotides: TGTGCCAGCAGTTTATCTCTCGGGAATCAGCCCCAGCATTTT. Its protein is CASSLSLGNQPQHF. This chain joins TRBV28 and TRBJ1-5; D remains ambiguous. Trimming left V 1 base short and J 4 bases short, with 8 bases between. Germline CDR1 and CDR2: MDHEN and SYDVKM. The CDR3 consists of 14 residues.

The chain carries TRBV28 and TRBJ2-1, with 7 nucleotides matching TRBD2. Per germline, CDR1 MDHEN and CDR2 SYDVKM. Trimming took 8 bases from V and 12 from J; bases not matched to a gene: 22. This CDR3 has 16 residues. The CDR3 loop is CASQIPSQKKTSLQFF. The CDR3 coding sequence is TGTGCCAGCCAAATCCCTTCCCAAAAAAAGACTAGCCTGCAGTTCTTC.

The V call is TRBV18, the J call TRBJ1-2; possibly TRBD1 for D (5 bases). V was trimmed by 2 bases and J by 10 bases, leaving 14 bases between them. Looked up from germline, CDR1 is KGHSH and CDR2 is LQKENI. The CDR3 sequence is 13 residues long. Here the CDR3 DNA reads TGTGCCAGCTCACCATCATCCGACAGAGTCTACACCTTC. It encodes CASSPSSDRVYTF.

This clone has more than one count but fewer than ten. At one end, the junction sequence differs from germline, possibly due to a read error. This sample includes further DNA sequences coding for the same CDR3. The chain joins TRBV10-3 to TRBJ2-7; D unclear. The CDR3 runs 11 residues. Germline V gene sequence: CDR1 ENHRY, CDR2 SYGVKD. CDR3 bases: TGTGCCATCAGTCAGTCCTACGAGCAGTACTTC. This sequence encodes CAISQSYEQYF.

The rearrangement uses TRBV5-1 and TRBJ2-2; D could derive from TRBD1 or TRBD2 (5 bases each). The CDR3 contains 16 residues. Looked up from germline, CDR1 is SGHRS and CDR2 is YFSETQ. Trimming removed 1 base from V and 2 bases from J, with 12 bases in between. The CDR3 region is CASSLTGTGNTGELFF. The CDR3 region has the DNA TGCGCCAGCAGCTTGACCGGGACGGGAAACACCGGGGAGCTGTTTTTT. Based on the CDR3 plus reference TRBV5-1 and TRBJ2-2, the full variable domain is KAGVTQTPRYLIKTRGQQVTLSCSPISGHRSVSWYQQTPGQGLQFLFEYFSETQRNKGNFPGRFSGRQFSNSRSEMNVSTLELGDSALYLCASSLTGTGNTGELFFGEGSRLTVL.

This chain links TRBV7-2 with TRBJ2-3, with TRBD2 identical over 10 bases. The length of the CDR3 is 15 residues. Germline assignment: CDR1 SGHTA and CDR2 FQGNSA. Trimming took 6 bases from V and 6 from J; bases not matched to a gene: 9. The CDR3 bases are TGTGCCAGCAGACCCCCGGGACTAGCGACGGATACGCAGTATTTT. It yields the protein CASRPPGLATDTQYF.

This chain joins TRBV10-3 and TRBJ2-1; D is uncertain. Germline V gene lookup returns CDR1 ENHRY and CDR2 SYGVKD. The CDR3 totals 15 residues. V was clipped by 2 bases and J by 3 bases, with 11 bases between them. CDR3 loop: CAISESYRDYNEQFF. The CDR3 region has the DNA TGTGCCATCAGTGAGAGCTACAGAGACTACAATGAGCAGTTCTTC.

This rearrangement joins TRBV6-5 to TRBJ1-5; possible D gene TRBD1, 6 bases. The germline V gene encodes CDR1 MNHEY and CDR2 SVGAGI. The CDR3 is 13 residues long. The V end lost 10 bases, the J end lost 6 bases, and 16 bases lay between the germline ends. The CDR3 here is CATGAGAAQPQHF. The DNA of the CDR3 is TGTGCCACGGGGGCAGGGGCGGCTCAGCCCCAGCATTTT.

V and J are TRBV29-1 and TRBJ1-6; 7 bases are a match to TRBD1. The ends lost 6 bases at V and 5 bases at J; junction bases unmatched: 10. Germline CDR1 is SQVTM and CDR2 is ANQGSEA. The CDR3 contains 15 residues. In DNA form, the CDR3 reads TGCAGCGTCAAAGCGGGACAGTCCAATAATTCACCCCTCCACTTT. Its protein product is CSVKAGQSNNSPLHF.

The table lists this clone with a few counts. V and J are TRBV25-1 and TRBJ1-4; D remains ambiguous. Trimming stripped 8 bases from V and 3 bases from J, with 10 bases between. Germline V gene data show CDR1 as MGHDK and CDR2 as SYGVNS. This CDR3 contains 13 residues. The CDR3 DNA sequence: TGTGCCAGCCGGACGGCCGCTAATGAAAAACTGTTTTTT. Translated, it gives CASRTAANEKLFF.

The V and J genes are TRBV2 and TRBJ2-1, with 8 bases identical to TRBD2. Trimming removed 7 bases from V and 4 bases from J; junction bases left unmatched: 9. Germline V lookup: CDR1 SNHLY, CDR2 FYNNEI. This CDR3 comprises 15 residues. In DNA, the CDR3 is TGTGCCAGCACGGAGATGGCGGGAGGATACAATGAGCAGTTCTTC. The encoded protein is CASTEMAGGYNEQFF.

In its sample, this clone was seen many times. CDR3 DNA: TGTGCCAGCAGTGTAAGGCTAGCGGGAGGTGGCGGGGAGCTGTTTTTT. Its translation is CASSVRLAGGGGELFF. This chain connects TRBV2 to TRBJ2-2; 11 bases align to TRBD2. From germline, CDR1 is SNHLY and CDR2 FYNNEI. With V trimmed by 4 bases and J by 7 bases, 8 bases remained unmatched. CDR3 size: 16 residues.

The rearrangement uses TRBV5-1 and TRBJ1-3; no firm D call. Germline lookup yields CDR1 SGHRS and CDR2 YFSETQ. V was trimmed by 0 bases and J by 4 bases, leaving 11 bases between them. The CDR3 runs 15 residues. In DNA form, the CDR3 reads TGCGCCAGCAGCTTGGACACCGCGGTGGGAAACACCATATATTTT. This encodes CASSLDTAVGNTIYF. The variable domain in full, with the rest retrieved from reference TRBV5-1 and TRBJ1-3, is KAGVTQTPRYLIKTRGQQVTLSCSPISGHRSVSWYQQTPGQGLQFLFEYFSETQRNKGNFPGRFSGRQFSNSRSEMNVSTLELGDSALYLCASSLDTAVGNTIYFGEGSWLTVV.

This chain uses TRBV7-2 with TRBJ2-1; 12 bases align to TRBD2. Unmatched junction bases numbered 12, after V lost 5 bases and J lost 10 bases. This CDR3 is 16 amino acids long. Germline V lookup: CDR1 SGHTA, CDR2 FQGNSA. Here the CDR3 reads CASSAWTSGKGNEQFF. The CDR3 nucleotides are TGTGCCAGCAGCGCCTGGACTAGCGGGAAGGGCAACGAGCAGTTCTTC.

There are a few counts of this clone. The chain recombines TRBV4-1 with TRBJ2-3; 7 bases align to TRBD2. The CDR3 extends over 15 amino acids. With 1 base clipped from V and 5 bases from J, the junction kept 6 bases outside the gene matches. Germline CDR1 is MGHRA and CDR2 is YSYEKL. The DNA of the CDR3 is TGCGCCAGCAGCCAAGCTCCGCGGGAGTTAGATACGCAGTATTTT. Protein product: CASSQAPRELDTQYF.